One and the same sample provided the 30 T cell receptor beta chains below, sequenced in a study of naive and memory T cell subsets. The beta constant-region primer was an equimolar mix of two oligonucleotides covering TRBC1 and TRBC2. The ligated cDNA underwent four PCR rounds using SP2 and nested alpha and beta constant-region primers. TCRdb re-derived calls from the UMI-ligation and nested PCR reads in MiXCR, one entry per CDR3 protein. The top ten clones hold approximately 0.9% of a sample with 130,000 or so distinct CDR3 sequences, roughly 36% of them seen once. Source material: central memory CD4+ T cells from blood. These receptor sequences come from a human donor in good health.

This clonotype was counted a single time. The V gene is TRBV14, the J gene TRBJ2-1; possibly TRBD1 or TRBD2 for D (5 bases each). Trimming took 4 bases from V and 7 from J, leaving 17 bases between them. The germline V gene encodes CDR1 SGHDN and CDR2 FVKESK. This CDR3 region has 15 residues. CDR3 sequence: CASSPFRGSGNEQFF. Here the CDR3 DNA reads TGTGCCAGCAGCCCGTTCCGGGGCTCGGGGAATGAGCAGTTCTTC.

V is TRBV18 and J is TRBJ2-5; D is undetermined. The CDR3 covers 14 residues. With 3 bases removed from V and 1 base from J, the gap between germline ends came to 9 bases. CDR1 is KGHSH and CDR2 is LQKENI in the germline V gene. For the CDR3, the DNA is TGTGCCAGCTCACCGGGATTGGCCCAAGAGACCCAGTACTTC. Translation gives CASSPGLAQETQYF.

This clonotype was found a few times. The chain employs TRBV4-3 and TRBJ1-2; 7 bases line up with TRBD1. Germline V CDR1 and CDR2: LGHNA, YSLEER. The CDR3 length is 15 residues. V shed 0 bases and J 3 bases; nucleotides not matched to a gene: 4. The CDR3 spells CASSQEKGQYYGYTF. The CDR3 coding sequence is TGCGCCAGCAGCCAAGAGAAGGGACAGTACTATGGCTACACCTTC.

The chain is built from TRBV11-3 and TRBJ1-1; D is ambiguous. Germline CDR1 and CDR2: SGHNT and YENEEA. Trimming took off 1 base at V and 5 bases at J, with 11 bases between the two ends. This CDR3 region has 14 residues. DNA for the CDR3: TGTGCCAGCAGCTTAGCCCCGGTTGGAACTGAAGCTTTCTTT. Encoded protein: CASSLAPVGTEAFF. The entire variable domain, with the rest obtained from reference TRBV11-3 and TRBJ1-1, is as follows: EAGVVQSPRYKIIEKKQPVAFWCNPISGHNTLYWYLQNLGQGPELLIRYENEEAVDDSQLPKDRFSAERLKGVDSTLKIQPAELGDSAVYLCASSLAPVGTEAFFGQGTRLTVV.

This clonotype was seen a handful of times. The chain links TRBV4-3 to TRBJ1-1; TRBD1 is a possible D gene (5 bases). This CDR3 has 16 amino acids. The V and J ends lost 0 bases and 8 bases respectively, with 19 bases between them. The germline CDR1 and CDR2 sequences are LGHNA and YSLEER. DNA for the CDR3: TGCGCCAGCAGCCAAGATGGGGTGACCGAAGGGACCGAAGCTTTCTTT. It encodes CASSQDGVTEGTEAFF.

The rearrangement uses TRBV20-1 and TRBJ2-1; D uncertain. Trimming stripped 0 bases from V and 7 bases from J, with 19 bases between. The CDR3 has 16 amino acids. The germline V gene has CDR1 DFQATT and CDR2 SNEGSKA (reference sequence). The CDR3 is CSARDSFVGARNEQFF. CDR3 bases: TGCAGTGCTAGAGATTCGTTCGTCGGAGCTAGGAATGAGCAGTTCTTC.

This clonotype was seen a few times. V gene TRBV6-2 or TRBV6-3 combines with J gene TRBJ1-1; D gene ambiguous. The length of the CDR3 is 11 residues. CDR1 and CDR2 from the germline V gene are MNHEY and SVGEGT. V was trimmed by 5 bases and J by 3 bases, leaving 4 bases between them. The CDR3 protein is CASSGYTEAFF. DNA of the CDR3: TGTGCCAGCAGTGGGTACACTGAAGCTTTCTTT.

This clonotype was counted only a few times. The junction and the germline gene differ at one end; a read error may be behind it. This chain connects TRBV5-1 to TRBJ2-1; 9 bases map to TRBD1. The CDR3 covers 12 residues. Per the germline V gene, CDR1 is SGHRS and CDR2 is YFSETQ. The CDR3 DNA follows: TGCGCCAGCAGCTTGGCACAGGGGGCTCGGATCTTC. This encodes CASSLAQGARIF.

This clonotype was observed many times. The chain has TRBV20-1 and TRBJ1-1; perhaps TRBD1 as D (5 bases). The CDR3 consists of 13 residues. V was pared by 6 bases and J by 5 bases, with 16 bases between. From germline, CDR1 is DFQATT and CDR2 SNEGSKA (reference sequence). The CDR3 spells CSALYEGRTEAFF. The CDR3 region has the DNA TGCAGTGCCCTATATGAGGGGCGAACTGAAGCTTTCTTT.

The J gene is TRBJ2-7, the V gene TRBV4-2; D is ambiguous. This CDR3 is 15 amino acids long. The germline V gene has CDR1 LGHNA and CDR2 YNFKEQ. With 4 bases removed from V and 6 bases from J, the gap between germline ends came to 19 bases. The CDR3 is CASSPSLGSGFEQYF. The CDR3 nucleotides read TGTGCCAGCAGCCCTTCCCTCGGGTCCGGGTTCGAGCAGTACTTC.

This clonotype was counted ten times or more. V is TRBV10-3 and J is TRBJ2-7; D remains unclear. In germline, CDR1 is ENHRY, CDR2 SYGVKD. Trimming took 4 bases from V and 5 from J, leaving 6 bases between them. The CDR3 is made up of 11 amino acids. The CDR3 protein is CAISVLDEQYF. Written as DNA, the CDR3 is TGTGCCATCAGTGTTCTGGACGAGCAGTACTTC.

The gene calls are TRBV28 and TRBJ1-2; D remains ambiguous. The CDR3 consists of 10 residues. Between the trimmed V and J ends, which lost 6 bases and 7 bases, there was a span of 6 bases. Germline values: CDR1 MDHEN, CDR2 SYDVKM. The CDR3 DNA reads as TGTGCCAGCAGGGATGTTGGCTACACCTTC. As protein: CASRDVGYTF.

The chain carries TRBV5-1 and TRBJ2-1; 11 nucleotides align to TRBD2. Looked up from germline, CDR1 is SGHRS and CDR2 is YFSETQ. CDR3 length: 16 residues. V lost 2 bases and J lost 0; bases outside the gene matches: 1. The CDR3 reads CASSFTSGSSYNEQFF. The CDR3, as DNA: TGCGCCAGCAGCTTCACTAGCGGGAGCTCCTACAATGAGCAGTTCTTC.

In DNA, the CDR3 is TGCAGTGCTTTGAGGGCTTACGAGCAGTACTTC. This translates into CSALRAYEQYF. This rearrangement joins TRBV20-1 to TRBJ2-7; maybe TRBD2 (5 bases). V lost 5 bases and J 4 bases, leaving 9 bases between the germline ends. From germline, CDR1 is DFQATT and CDR2 SNEGSKA (reference sequence). CDR3 length equals 11 residues.

This clonotype appeared a few times. The V call is TRBV28, the J call TRBJ2-1, with TRBD2 matching 7 bases. The CDR3 covers 13 residues. J was trimmed by 7 bases and V by 7 bases; bases with no gene match: 7. Germline values: CDR1 MDHEN, CDR2 SYDVKM. CDR3 protein: CASNKRDRNEQFF. CDR3 nucleotides: TGTGCCAGCAACAAGCGGGATAGGAATGAGCAGTTCTTC.

The count of this clonotype is one. The rearrangement uses TRBV9 and TRBJ2-3, with 13 bases lining up with TRBD2. Unmatched junction bases numbered 9, after V lost 2 bases and J lost 3 bases. This CDR3 comprises 18 residues. Germline lookup yields CDR1 SGDLS and CDR2 YYNGEE. DNA for the CDR3: TGTGCCAGCAGCGTGAGTGGACTAGCGGGAGTACGGACAGATACGCAGTATTTT. Encoded protein: CASSVSGLAGVRTDTQYF.

The J gene is TRBJ2-1, the V gene TRBV6-1; D is undetermined. In germline, CDR1 is MNHNS, CDR2 SASEGT. The CDR3 is 15 amino acids. The V and J ends lost 4 bases and 5 bases respectively, with 15 bases between them. The CDR3 is CASSGPVGWDNEQFF. The CDR3 region has the DNA TGTGCCAGCAGTGGCCCGGTTGGATGGGACAATGAGCAGTTCTTC.

In its sample, this clonotype was seen a few times. The J gene is TRBJ1-2, the V gene TRBV27; TRBD1 aligns across 9 bases. The length of the CDR3 is 13 residues. CDR1 MNHEY and CDR2 SMNVEV come from the germline V gene (reference sequence). V shed 4 bases, J shed 6 bases, and the junction held 3 bases outside the gene matches. CDR3 loop: CASSWTGANGYTF. In DNA, the CDR3 is TGTGCCAGCAGTTGGACAGGGGCGAATGGCTACACCTTC.

V is TRBV20-1 and J is TRBJ2-7; D call uncertain. The CDR3 runs 12 residues. The germline V and J ends were trimmed by 3 bases and 5 bases, with 11 bases remaining between them. The V gene's germline CDR1 is DFQATT and CDR2 SNEGSKA (reference sequence). In DNA form, the CDR3 reads TGCAGTGCTAGCTCGGCAGAAGACGAGCAGTACTTC. Translated, it gives CSASSAEDEQYF.

The sample holds a few counts of this clonotype. This rearrangement joins TRBV9 to TRBJ2-1; D is uncertain. The CDR3 is 17 amino acids. Germline V CDR1 and CDR2: SGDLS, YYNGEE. Between the trimmed V and J ends, which lost 0 bases and 0 bases, there was a span of 13 bases. CDR3 region: CASSVVSALSSYNEQFF. CDR3 nucleotides: TGTGCCAGCAGCGTAGTGAGCGCCTTGAGCTCCTACAATGAGCAGTTCTTC.

The rearrangement links TRBV20-1 to TRBJ1-4; D not certain. Trimming left V 6 bases short and J 6 bases short, with 17 bases between. Germline V CDR1 and CDR2: DFQATT, SNEGSKA (reference sequence). CDR3 length equals 14 residues. DNA of the CDR3: TGCAGTGCGCGCCCCCCGGGATTAGATGAAAAACTGTTTTTT. The encoded protein is CSARPPGLDEKLFF.

This clonotype was picked up a small number of times. The chain links TRBV29-1 to TRBJ2-1, with no clear D. Germline CDR1 SQVTM, CDR2 ANQGSEA. CDR3 length equals 12 residues. Trimming removed 6 bases at V and 3 bases at J, with 9 bases between. CDR3: CSVKSDYNEQFF. The DNA of the CDR3 is TGCAGCGTGAAGTCGGACTACAATGAGCAGTTCTTC.

This clonotype was detected a few times. The chain uses TRBV18 and TRBJ2-7; 8 bases are a match to TRBD1. The CDR3 contains 16 residues. The germline V gene has CDR1 KGHSH and CDR2 LQKENI. V was pared by 5 bases and J by 2 bases, with 11 bases of the junction left unmatched. CDR3 amino acids: CASSSTTGAGTYEQYF. In DNA, the CDR3 is TGTGCCAGCTCATCAACGACAGGGGCAGGGACCTACGAGCAGTACTTC.

The chain has TRBV19 and TRBJ2-4, with a tentative D call TRBD1 (6 bases). V was shortened by 5 bases and J by 4 bases, with 18 bases between the two germline ends. The CDR3 runs to 16 residues. The V gene's germline CDR1 is LNHDA and CDR2 SQIVND (reference sequence). The CDR3 nucleotides read TGTGCCAGTAGTCTTGCAGGGGCCAACTCGAAAAACATTCAGTACTTC. Residues: CASSLAGANSKNIQYF.

This clonotype has more than one count but fewer than ten. This chain links TRBV19 with TRBJ1-5; the D gene is possibly TRBD1 (5 bases). Trimming cost V 5 bases and J 7 bases, with 15 bases left between them. CDR1 is LNHDA and CDR2 is SQIVND in the germline V gene (reference sequence). The CDR3 contains 14 residues. The CDR3 nucleotides are TGTGCCAGTAGTCGTGACAGCGGTCGCCAGCCCCAGCATTTT. The encoded protein is CASSRDSGRQPQHF.

This clonotype appeared many times. The J gene is TRBJ2-3, the V gene TRBV7-9, with unresolved D. The CDR3 has 16 residues. V was clipped by 6 bases and J by 0 bases, with 16 bases between them. The germline gives CDR1 SEHNR, CDR2 FQNEAQ (reference sequence). This chain's CDR3 is CASSLQTTPSTDTQYF. CDR3 DNA: TGTGCCAGCAGTCTACAAACAACTCCAAGCACAGATACGCAGTATTTT.

A few counts support this clonotype. V is TRBV7-6 and J is TRBJ2-3; the D is unclear. Germline V CDR1 and CDR2: SGHVS, FNYEAQ. The CDR3 spans 17 residues. Trimming removed 3 bases at V and 0 bases at J, with 16 bases between. This chain's CDR3 is CASSFYSPISSTDTQYF. CDR3 nucleotides: TGTGCCAGCAGCTTCTACAGTCCGATCTCTAGCACAGATACGCAGTATTTT.

This chain links TRBV20-1 with TRBJ2-7; tentatively, D is TRBD1 (6 bases). The CDR3 totals 12 residues. Trimming pared 5 bases from V and 7 bases from J, leaving 15 bases between. Germline CDR1 reads DFQATT; CDR2 reads SNEGSKA (reference sequence). The CDR3 DNA is TGCAGTGCTGGACAGTACTTGGAAGAGCAGTACTTC. This sequence encodes CSAGQYLEEQYF.

This chain connects TRBV20-1 to TRBJ2-1; 10 nucleotides line up with TRBD1. Per the germline V gene, CDR1 is DFQATT and CDR2 is SNEGSKA (reference sequence). CDR3 length: 16 residues. The J segment lost 4 bases and the V segment lost 5 bases, leaving 11 bases of the junction unmatched. DNA of the CDR3: TGCAGTGCTCCTCACCTGACAGGGGGCGAGTACAATGAGCAGTTCTTC. Encoded protein: CSAPHLTGGEYNEQFF.

There are a few counts of this clonotype. DNA for the CDR3: TGTGCCAGCTCACCGACAAGCCTCCGGGACAATGAGCAGTTCTTC. It encodes CASSPTSLRDNEQFF. V and J are TRBV18 and TRBJ2-1; D is unclear. The V and J ends lost 3 bases and 5 bases respectively, with 14 bases between them. The CDR3 totals 15 residues. Germline V gives CDR1 KGHSH, CDR2 LQKENI. Supplemented by reference TRBV18 and TRBJ2-1, the full variable domain reads NAGVMQNPRHLVRRRGQEARLRCSPMKGHSHVYWYRQLPEEGLKFMVYLQKENIIDESGMPKERFSAEFPKEGPSILRIQQVVRGDSAAYFCASSPTSLRDNEQFFGPGTRLTVL.